This T cell receptor beta chain was found in a study of T cell responses to AZD1222 COVID-19 vaccine. The study's findings and limits: AZD1222 recipients seropositive at baseline numbered only six.

With regard to this clone: Its antigen remains unknown.

Clones were sequenced by immunoSEQ multiplex PCR, and TCRdb holds only the in-frame ones, with some missing. The table has more than 80,000 clones, roughly 90% seen once; the top ten hold approximately 5.4%. Germline assignment: CDR1 SGHNT and CDR2 YYREEE (reference sequence). This CDR3 is 14 amino acids long. V dropped 4 bases and J dropped 3 bases, with 13 bases sitting between them. This material consisted of peripheral blood, taken on day 0 of AZD1222 vaccination. The chain has TRBV5-4 and TRBJ1-2, with D possibly being TRBD1 (6 bases). The clonotype comes from an adult in good health. The CDR3 spells CASSPKQGDYGYTF. For the CDR3, the DNA is TGTGCCAGCAGCCCCAAACAGGGAGACTATGGCTACACCTTC.